This passage covers 9 T cell receptor beta chains from one sample sequenced in a study of cytomegalovirus exposure and HLA in healthy donors. PCR amplification relied on 60 Vbeta primers (plus 13 Jbeta primers). Generated by immunoSEQ multiplex PCR, the TCRdb table keeps only in-frame clones and is missing some. The table includes over 35,000 clones, 60% to 75% detected once. The sequencing input was PBMCs. The source is a middle-aged man in good health and CMV-seronegative.

This clone has only one observation. The chain recombines TRBV7-2 with TRBJ2-1; D is undetermined. CDR1 is SGHTA and CDR2 is FQGNSA in the germline V gene. With 2 bases removed from V and 3 bases from J, the gap between germline ends came to 11 bases. CDR3 size: 15 residues. The CDR3 sequence is CASSLWYGSYNEQFF. The CDR3, as DNA: TGTGCCAGCAGCTTATGGTATGGTAGCTACAATGAGCAGTTCTTC.

This clone was counted only a few times. The chain uses TRBV28 and TRBJ1-2; 7 bases agree with TRBD1. The V gene end was trimmed by 5 bases and the J gene end by 5 bases; junction bases not matched to a gene: 14. Germline V gives CDR1 MDHEN, CDR2 SYDVKM. The CDR3 has 16 amino acids. CDR3 residues: CASSPPTGRRSYGYTF. Written as DNA, the CDR3 is TGTGCCAGCAGTCCCCCGACAGGGCGGCGATCTTATGGCTACACCTTC.

CDR3 sequence: CASSRGTGSNYGYTF. The CDR3 coding sequence is TGTGCCAGCAGCCGAGGGACAGGTAGTAACTATGGCTACACCTTC. V gene TRBV6-6 combines with J gene TRBJ1-2; 8 nucleotides match TRBD1. Looked up from germline, CDR1 is MNHNY and CDR2 is SVGAGI (reference sequence). This CDR3 is built from 15 residues. Germline trimming cut 6 bases from V and 1 base from J; bases unmatched to any gene: 7.

V is TRBV2 and J is TRBJ1-2; 7 positions match TRBD1. Unmatched junction bases numbered 13, after V lost 9 bases and J lost 6 bases. The CDR3 consists of 14 residues. CDR1 is SNHLY and CDR2 is FYNNEI in the germline V gene. The CDR3: CASERGATGNGYTF. CDR3 in DNA: TGTGCCAGTGAGAGAGGGGCGACAGGGAATGGCTACACCTTC.

A remark on this clone: Lacking the conserved final phenylalanine or tryptophan, this CDR3 likely reflects a read error. This sequence joins TRBV11-1 and TRBJ1-3, with D uncertain. CDR3 size: 15 residues. Germline assignment: CDR1 SGHAT and CDR2 FQDESV (reference sequence). V lost 5 bases and J lost 4, with 15 bases in between. This CDR3 reads CASSVRRTLGNTIYL. The CDR3 bases are TGTGCCAGCAGCGTGAGACGGACTCTGGGAAACACCATATATCTT.

The CDR3 bases are TGCGCCAGCAGCCCCGGACAGGTCCGAGCTGGGGCCAACGTCCTGACTTTC. The encoded protein is CASSPGQVRAGANVLTF. The chain employs TRBV5-1 and TRBJ2-6, with 7 bases that match TRBD1. J was trimmed by 2 bases and V by 4 bases; bases with no gene match: 9. Per the germline V gene, CDR1 is SGHRS and CDR2 is YFSETQ. The CDR3 sequence is 17 residues long.

The CDR3 DNA reads as TGTGCCAGCAGTTGGGGCAGCACCAACTATGGCTACACCTTC. Its protein is CASSWGSTNYGYTF. The chain is built from TRBV27 and TRBJ1-2; possible D gene TRBD1, 5 bases. CDR1 MNHEY and CDR2 SMNVEV come from the germline V gene (reference sequence). The CDR3 contains 14 residues. V was shortened by 4 bases and J by 2 bases, with 11 bases between the two germline ends.

This clone has more than one count but fewer than ten. This rearrangement joins TRBV4-1 to TRBJ1-4, with D perhaps matching TRBD1 (5 bases). This CDR3 is built from 12 residues. V was pared by 3 bases and J by 7 bases, with 6 bases between. In germline, CDR1 is MGHRA, CDR2 YSYEKL. CDR3 in amino acids: CASSHRVEKLFF. The CDR3 DNA is TGCGCCAGCAGCCACAGGGTTGAAAAACTGTTTTTT.

The V and J genes are TRBV30 and TRBJ2-3, with D possibly being TRBD2 (6 bases). Between the trimmed V and J ends, which lost 0 bases and 0 bases, there was a span of 7 bases. The CDR3 covers 14 residues. Germline V CDR1 and CDR2: GTSNPN, SVGIG (reference sequence). CDR3 residues: CAWSVGGSTDTQYF. The CDR3 region has the DNA TGTGCCTGGAGTGTGGGGGGTAGCACAGATACGCAGTATTTT.